The 4 T cell receptor beta chains given below trace back to one sample, sequenced in a study of T cells in Graves' hyperthyroidism and ophthalmopathy. Researchers took RNA transcripts and amplified the TCR beta CDR3 regions from them. HTBI primers drove first-round RT-PCR of the TCR CDR3. One entry per CDR3 protein results from TCRdb running MiXCR on the multiplex PCR reads. The sample holds 300,000 to 450,000 distinct CDR3 sequences, roughly 13% seen once. The sample was blood. The receptor source for this set is a woman aged 18-29 years with Graves' hyperthyroidism.

Many counts were recorded for this clonotype. The V gene is TRBV28, the J gene TRBJ2-7, with 7 positions matching TRBD1. CDR3 length: 15 amino acids. With 3 bases clipped from V and 2 bases from J, the junction kept 7 bases outside the gene matches. Germline-derived CDR1 and CDR2 are MDHEN and SYDVKM. The CDR3 sequence is CASSFSSDRAYEQYF. CDR3 sequence (DNA): TGTGCCAGCAGTTTCTCTTCTGACAGGGCCTACGAGCAGTACTTC.

This chain connects TRBV5-4 to TRBJ2-1, with 10 bases lining up with TRBD1. This CDR3 region has 13 residues. The ends lost 4 bases at V and 8 bases at J; junction bases unmatched: 3. CDR1 is SGHNT and CDR2 is YYREEE in the germline V gene (reference sequence). CDR3 sequence: CASSPGTGDEQFF. Written as DNA, the CDR3 is TGTGCCAGCAGCCCCGGGACAGGGGATGAGCAGTTCTTC.

This chain joins TRBV9 and TRBJ2-1; 8 nucleotides line up with TRBD2. V shed 4 bases and J 6 bases; nucleotides not matched to a gene: 9. The CDR3 is made up of 15 amino acids. The germline CDR1 and CDR2 sequences are SGDLS and YYNGEE. This CDR3 is CASSLVGLAGNEQFF. The CDR3 DNA follows: TGTGCCAGCAGCCTCGTGGGGCTAGCGGGCAATGAGCAGTTCTTC.

This clonotype turned up a few times. This rearrangement joins TRBV5-5 to TRBJ1-2; 9 nucleotides line up with TRBD1. This CDR3 is 15 amino acids long. Germline trimming cut 4 bases from V and 3 bases from J; bases unmatched to any gene: 7. Germline-derived CDR1 and CDR2 are SGHKS and YYEKEE (reference sequence). DNA of the CDR3: TGTGCCAGCAGCCAGACAGGGGGGTCCGACTATGGCTACACCTTC. This codes for CASSQTGGSDYGYTF.